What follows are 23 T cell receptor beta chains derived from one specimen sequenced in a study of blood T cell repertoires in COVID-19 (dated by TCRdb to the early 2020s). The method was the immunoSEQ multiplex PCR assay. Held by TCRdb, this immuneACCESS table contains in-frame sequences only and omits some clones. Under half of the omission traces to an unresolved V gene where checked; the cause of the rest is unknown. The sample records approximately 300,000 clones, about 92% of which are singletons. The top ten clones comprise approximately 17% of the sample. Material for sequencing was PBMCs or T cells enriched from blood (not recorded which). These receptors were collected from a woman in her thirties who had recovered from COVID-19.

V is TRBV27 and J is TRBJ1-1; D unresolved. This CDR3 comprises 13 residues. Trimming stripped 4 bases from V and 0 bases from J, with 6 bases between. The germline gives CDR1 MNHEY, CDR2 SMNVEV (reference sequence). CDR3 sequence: CASSSRMNTEAFF. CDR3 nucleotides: TGTGCCAGCAGTTCGAGGATGAACACTGAAGCTTTCTTT.

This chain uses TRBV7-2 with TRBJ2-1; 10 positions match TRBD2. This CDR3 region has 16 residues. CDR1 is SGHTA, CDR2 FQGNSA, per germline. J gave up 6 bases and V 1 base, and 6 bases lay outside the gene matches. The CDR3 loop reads CASSLVGASGGNEQFF. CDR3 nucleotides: TGTGCCAGCAGCTTAGTCGGCGCTAGCGGGGGCAATGAGCAGTTCTTC.

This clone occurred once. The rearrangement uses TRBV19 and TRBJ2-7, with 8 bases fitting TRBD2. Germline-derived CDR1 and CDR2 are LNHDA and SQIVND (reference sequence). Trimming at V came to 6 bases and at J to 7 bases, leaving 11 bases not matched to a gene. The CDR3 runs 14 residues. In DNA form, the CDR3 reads TGTGCCAGTAGACCCACGCGGGAGGTGGGGGAGCAGTACTTC. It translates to CASRPTREVGEQYF.

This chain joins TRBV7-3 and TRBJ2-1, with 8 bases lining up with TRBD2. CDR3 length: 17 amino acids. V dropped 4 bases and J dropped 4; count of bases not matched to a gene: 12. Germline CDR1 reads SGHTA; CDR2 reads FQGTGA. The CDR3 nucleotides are TGTGCCAGCAGCTCCCGTTCGACGGGGGGGCATTACAATGAGCAGTTCTTC. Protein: CASSSRSTGGHYNEQFF. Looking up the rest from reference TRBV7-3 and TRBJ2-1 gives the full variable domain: GAGVSQTPSNKVTEKGKYVELRCDPISGHTALYWYRQSLGQGPEFLIYFQGTGAADDSGLPNDRFFAVRPEGSVSTLKIQRTERGDSAVYLCASSSRSTGGHYNEQFFGPGTRLTVL.

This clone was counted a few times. As DNA, the CDR3 is TGTGCCATCAGTGAGTCGACACCAGCTAACTATGGCTACACCTTC. Encoded protein: CAISESTPANYGYTF. This chain uses TRBV10-3 with TRBJ1-2; D not resolved. V was trimmed by 0 bases and J by 0 bases, leaving 8 bases between them. This CDR3 region has 15 residues. Germline V lookup: CDR1 ENHRY, CDR2 SYGVKD.

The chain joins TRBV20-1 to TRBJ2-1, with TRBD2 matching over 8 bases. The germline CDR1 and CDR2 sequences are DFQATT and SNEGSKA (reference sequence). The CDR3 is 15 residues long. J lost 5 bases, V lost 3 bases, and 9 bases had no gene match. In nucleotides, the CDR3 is TGCAGTGCTAGTCCTCTGGCGGGGGGACACAATGAGCAGTTCTTC. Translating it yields CSASPLAGGHNEQFF.

The CDR3 region is CASSRQGIGYTF. The CDR3 DNA follows: TGTGCCAGCAGTCGACAGGGGATTGGCTACACCTTC. This chain joins TRBV6-2 or TRBV6-3 and TRBJ1-2; TRBD1 matches 8 bases. The CDR3 sequence is 12 residues long. The germline CDR1 and CDR2 sequences are MNHEY and SVGEGT. With V trimmed by 5 bases and J by 7 bases, 3 bases remained unmatched.

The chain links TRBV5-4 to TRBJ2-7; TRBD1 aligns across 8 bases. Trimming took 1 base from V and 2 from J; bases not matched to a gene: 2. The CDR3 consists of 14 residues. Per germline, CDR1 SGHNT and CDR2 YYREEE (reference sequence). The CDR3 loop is CASSLRQGTYEQYF. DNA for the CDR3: TGTGCCAGCAGCTTGCGACAGGGGACCTACGAGCAGTACTTC.

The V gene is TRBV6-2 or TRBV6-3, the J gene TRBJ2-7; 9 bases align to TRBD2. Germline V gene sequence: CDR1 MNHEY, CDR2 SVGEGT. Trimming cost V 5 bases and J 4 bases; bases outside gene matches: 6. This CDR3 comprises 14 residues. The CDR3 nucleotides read TGTGCCAGCAGTCATAGCGGGAGTAATTACGAGCAGTACTTC. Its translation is CASSHSGSNYEQYF.

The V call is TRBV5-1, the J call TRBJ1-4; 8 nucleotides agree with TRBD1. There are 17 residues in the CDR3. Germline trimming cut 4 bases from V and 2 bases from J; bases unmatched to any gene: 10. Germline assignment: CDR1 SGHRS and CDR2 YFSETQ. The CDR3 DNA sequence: TGCGCCAGCAGCCCAACAGGGGGAGGTCCGACTAATGAAAAACTGTTTTTT. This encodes CASSPTGGGPTNEKLFF.

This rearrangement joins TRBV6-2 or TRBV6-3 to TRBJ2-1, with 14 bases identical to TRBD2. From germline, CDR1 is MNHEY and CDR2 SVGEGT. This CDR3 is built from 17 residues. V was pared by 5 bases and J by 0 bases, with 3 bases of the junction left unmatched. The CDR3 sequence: CASSQGLAGVSYNEQFF. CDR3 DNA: TGTGCCAGCAGTCAGGGACTAGCGGGGGTCTCCTACAATGAGCAGTTCTTC.

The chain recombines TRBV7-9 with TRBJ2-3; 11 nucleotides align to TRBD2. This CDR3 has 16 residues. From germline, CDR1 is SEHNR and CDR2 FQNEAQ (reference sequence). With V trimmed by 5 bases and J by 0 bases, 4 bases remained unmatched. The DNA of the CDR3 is TGTGCCAGCAGCCCTCGACTAGCGGGAAGCACAGATACGCAGTATTTT. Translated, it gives CASSPRLAGSTDTQYF.

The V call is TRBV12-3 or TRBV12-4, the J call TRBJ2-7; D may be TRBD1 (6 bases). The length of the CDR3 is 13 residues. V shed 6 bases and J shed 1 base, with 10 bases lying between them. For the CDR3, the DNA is TGTGCCAGCAGACGGGACACATCCTACGAGCAGTACTTC. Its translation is CASRRDTSYEQYF.

DNA for the CDR3: TGTGCCAGCAGCTCGCGCCTACTAGCGGGGAAGTTTAGTGAGCAGTTCTTC. Translating it yields CASSSRLLAGKFSEQFF. V usage is TRBV7-6 and J usage is TRBJ2-1; 10 positions agree with TRBD2. Germline lookup yields CDR1 SGHVS and CDR2 FNYEAQ. The CDR3 is 17 amino acids. V was clipped by 4 bases and J by 9 bases; unmatched bases: 15.

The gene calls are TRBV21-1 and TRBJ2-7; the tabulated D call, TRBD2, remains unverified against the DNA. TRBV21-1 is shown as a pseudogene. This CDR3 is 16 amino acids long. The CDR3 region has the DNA TGTGCCAGCAGCGCTCCCCTCGTCACCCCCCGGTGCGAGCAGTACTTC. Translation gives CASSAPLVTPRCEQYF.

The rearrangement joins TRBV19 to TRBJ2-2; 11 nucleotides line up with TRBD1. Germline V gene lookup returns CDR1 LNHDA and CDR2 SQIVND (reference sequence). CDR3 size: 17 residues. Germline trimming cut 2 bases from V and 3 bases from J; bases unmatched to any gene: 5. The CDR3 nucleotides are TGTGCCAGTAGTATACGCCGGGGACAGGGGGACACCGGGGAGCTGTTTTTT. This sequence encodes CASSIRRGQGDTGELFF.

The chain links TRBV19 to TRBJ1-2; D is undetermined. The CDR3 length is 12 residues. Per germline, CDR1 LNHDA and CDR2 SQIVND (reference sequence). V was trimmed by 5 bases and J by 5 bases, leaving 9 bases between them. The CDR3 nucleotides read TGTGCCAGTAGTGGCGGCGGATATGGCTACACCTTC. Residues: CASSGGGYGYTF.

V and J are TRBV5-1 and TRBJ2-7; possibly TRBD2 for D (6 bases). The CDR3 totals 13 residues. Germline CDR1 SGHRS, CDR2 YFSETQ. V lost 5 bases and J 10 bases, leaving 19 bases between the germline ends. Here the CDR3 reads CASSPSWGERQYF. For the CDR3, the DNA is TGCGCCAGCAGTCCATCATGGGGGGAACGTCAGTACTTC.

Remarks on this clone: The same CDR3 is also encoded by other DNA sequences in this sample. The CDR3, as DNA: TGTGCCAGCAGCTTGCAGGGGAACACCGGGGAGCTGTTTTTT. This sequence encodes CASSLQGNTGELFF. This chain connects TRBV7-9 to TRBJ2-2; possibly TRBD1 for D (5 bases). V lost 3 bases and J 1 base, leaving 6 bases between the germline ends. Per the germline V gene, CDR1 is SEHNR and CDR2 is FQNEAQ (reference sequence). The CDR3 contains 14 residues.

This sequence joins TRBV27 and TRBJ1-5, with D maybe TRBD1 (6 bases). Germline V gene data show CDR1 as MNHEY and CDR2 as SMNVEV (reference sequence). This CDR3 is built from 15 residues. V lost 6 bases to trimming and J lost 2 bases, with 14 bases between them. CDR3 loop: CASSSFSGGNQPQHF. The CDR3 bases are TGTGCCAGCAGCTCATTCTCAGGGGGCAATCAGCCCCAGCATTTT.

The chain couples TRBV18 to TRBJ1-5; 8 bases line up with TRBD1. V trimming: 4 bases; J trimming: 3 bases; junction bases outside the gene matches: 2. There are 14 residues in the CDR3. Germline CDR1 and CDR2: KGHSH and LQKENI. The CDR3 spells CASSQTGDNQPQHF. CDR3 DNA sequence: TGTGCCAGCTCACAGACAGGGGACAATCAGCCCCAGCATTTT.

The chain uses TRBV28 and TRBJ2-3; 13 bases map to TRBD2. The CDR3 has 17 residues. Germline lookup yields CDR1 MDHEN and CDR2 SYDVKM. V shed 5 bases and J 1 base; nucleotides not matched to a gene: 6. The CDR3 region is CASSTPTSGGRTDTQYF. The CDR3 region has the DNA TGTGCCAGCAGTACCCCGACTAGCGGGGGGCGCACAGATACGCAGTATTTT.

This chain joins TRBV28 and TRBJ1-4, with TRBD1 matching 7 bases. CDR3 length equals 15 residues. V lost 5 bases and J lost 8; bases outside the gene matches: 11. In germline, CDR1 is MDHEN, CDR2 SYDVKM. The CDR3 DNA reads TGTGCCAGCAGTCCGGAGACAGGGAGGATGGAAAAACTGTTTTTT. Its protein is CASSPETGRMEKLFF.